These 10 T cell receptor beta chains were all obtained from the same sample, sequenced in a study of CD8+CD57+ T cells in acquired aplastic anemia (dated by TCRdb to 2016 to 2019). Flow cytometry had shown CD8+CD57+ cell expansion in the patients selected for sequencing. Sequencing was carried out with an Illumina HiSeq 2000. Genomic DNA was used as template for profiling of TCR beta VDJ combinations and CDR3 sequences. TCRdb cleaned the public reads at Q25 with fastp, built clones with MiXCR and kept in-frame beta chains. Each CDR3 protein gets just one entry, which takes the most common genes and DNA from the rows behind it. Recorded for this sample are around 220,000 distinct CDR3 sequences; around 49% of them occurred a single time. The ten largest account for 15% to 20% of the sample. The sample comprised sorted CD4+, CD8+, or CD8+CD57+ T cells (not recorded which) from PBMCs. Source of these receptors: a human donor with aplastic anemia.

About this clonotype: A much larger clone lies one base from this, so it may be a read error. The V gene is TRBV5-1, the J gene TRBJ2-2; no clear D gene. Trimming stripped 1 base from V and 4 bases from J, with 11 bases between. CDR1 and CDR2 from the germline V gene are SGHRS and YFSETQ. This CDR3 comprises 15 residues. As DNA, the CDR3 is TGCGCCAGCAGCTTGCAGGCTACGAGCACCGGGGAGCTGTTTTTT. Its translation: CASSLQATSTGELFF.

A remark on this clonotype: As the CDR3 is not closed by the conserved phenylalanine or tryptophan, this likely results from a read error. The rearrangement uses TRBV5-4 and TRBJ2-5, with TRBD1 matching 7 bases. The length of the CDR3 is 14 residues. Germline lookup yields CDR1 SGHNT and CDR2 YYREEE (reference sequence). V was clipped by 5 bases and J by 5 bases; unmatched bases: 9. The CDR3 here is CASRIQGLGETQYS. DNA of the CDR3: TGTGCCAGCAGGATACAGGGGTTGGGGGAGACCCAGTACTCC.

This chain joins TRBV10-3 and TRBJ2-1; TRBD1 matches at 9 bases. CDR1 ENHRY and CDR2 SYGVKD come from the germline V gene. With 8 bases clipped from V and 0 bases from J, the junction kept 5 bases outside the gene matches. CDR3 size: 15 residues. The CDR3 sequence is CAIAGTGSSYNEQFF. DNA of the CDR3: TGTGCCATCGCGGGGACAGGGAGCTCCTACAATGAGCAGTTCTTC.

This clonotype was counted once. The V and J genes are TRBV12-3 or TRBV12-4 and TRBJ2-7, with D uncertain. The V gene lost 1 base and the J gene lost 5 bases, with 9 bases spanning the gap. This CDR3 has 13 residues. The CDR3 DNA is TGTGCCAGCAGTTTAGGAGGTTTCGACGAGCAGTACTTC. This encodes CASSLGGFDEQYF.

The chain combines TRBV6-5 with TRBJ1-5, with D perhaps matching TRBD1 (6 bases). Germline CDR1 is MNHEY and CDR2 is SVGAGI. Trimming removed 5 bases at V and 13 bases at J, with 12 bases between. The CDR3 runs 11 residues. The CDR3 spells CASSAEGQQHF. The CDR3 DNA follows: TGTGCCAGCAGTGCGGAGGGACAACAGCATTTT.

This clonotype was seen repeatedly, ten times or more. The chain is built from TRBV12-3 or TRBV12-4 and TRBJ1-5; D remains ambiguous. V lost 6 bases, J lost 8 bases, and 14 bases lay in between. CDR3 length: 13 residues. CDR3 in amino acids: CASSGGLREPQHF. In nucleotides, the CDR3 is TGTGCCAGCAGCGGAGGGCTTCGCGAGCCCCAGCATTTT.

J is TRBJ2-5 and V is TRBV19, with 8 nucleotides matching TRBD1. V shed 9 bases and J 6 bases; nucleotides not matched to a gene: 9. From germline, CDR1 is LNHDA and CDR2 SQIVND (reference sequence). CDR3 length equals 13 residues. The CDR3 loop is CASKRTGQQTQYF. The CDR3 nucleotides read TGTGCCAGCAAAAGGACAGGGCAACAGACCCAGTACTTC.

The chain carries TRBV5-1 and TRBJ1-4; the match to TRBD1 covers 8 bases. CDR3 length: 15 amino acids. Germline V gene lookup returns CDR1 SGHRS and CDR2 YFSETQ. V was pared by 4 bases and J by 2 bases, with 4 bases of the junction left unmatched. CDR3 nucleotides: TGCGCCAGCAGCCTGTACAGGGGGACTAATGAAAAACTGTTTTTT. Amino acids: CASSLYRGTNEKLFF.

This clonotype was detected ten times or more. The chain carries TRBV19 and TRBJ2-1, with TRBD1 identical over 9 bases. This CDR3 contains 15 residues. The V gene end was trimmed by 5 bases and the J gene end by 6 bases; junction bases not matched to a gene: 8. CDR1 is LNHDA, CDR2 SQIVND, per germline (reference sequence). CDR3 DNA: TGTGCCAGTAGTGGGACAGGGACTTCTTCCAATGAGCAGTTCTTC. As protein: CASSGTGTSSNEQFF.

This clonotype occurred many times. The chain combines TRBV2 with TRBJ1-5; 7 bases map to TRBD1. J lost 0 bases, V lost 2 bases, and 7 bases had no gene match. The CDR3 is 17 residues long. Germline CDR1 reads SNHLY; CDR2 reads FYNNEI. CDR3 sequence reads: CASSEQTGFISNQPQHF. As DNA, the CDR3 is TGTGCCAGCAGTGAACAGACAGGGTTTATTAGCAATCAGCCCCAGCATTTT. The variable domain in full, completed from reference TRBV2 and TRBJ1-5, reads EPEVTQTPSHQVTQMGQEVILRCVPISNHLYFYWYRQILGQKVEFLVSFYNNEISEKSEIFDDQFSVERPDGSNFTLKIRSTKLEDSAMYFCASSEQTGFISNQPQHFGDGTRLSIL.